This record looks at one T cell receptor beta chain sequence and its context. Its target antigen remains unknown. Base quality data are lacking; no much larger clone is found one base away. The CDR3 regions of human TCRbeta chains were analyzed by immunosequencing. Per the original workflow: TCRs in the repertoires were matched against a reference library of SARS-CoV-2-specific TCRs that had been generated with the MIRA antigen-specificity platform. Breadth was defined as the fraction of unique TCRs that were SARS-CoV-2-associated, and depth was defined as the fraction of total T cells that were SARS-CoV-2-associated. Each spike-specific TCR was assigned to its reactive spike region and to a CD4 or CD8 class using the MIRA data. Log10-transformed breadth and depth values were compared by one-way ANOVA with Sidak's multiple comparisons tests. TCRdb obtained this table from immuneACCESS and retained in-frame rearrangements with V and J assigned. These tables miss some clones; where compared with another copy, unresolved V genes account for less than half of the shortfall, and the remainder is unexplained. V, J and clone size reflect that table, while D and trimming were determined from the DNA. The sample table shows approximately 98,000 clones, and approximately 89% are seen once. The ten largest clones take up about 3.3% of the sample.

This specimen comes from a study of T cell responses to AZD1222 COVID-19 vaccine (dated by TCRdb to about 2021). With regard to the full study: A total of over 230 trial participants underwent TCR sequencing, of whom under 220 had received two doses of AZD1222 and around 26 had received two doses of the MenACWY control vaccine. Trial participants were enrolled by age into 18-55, 56-69 and 70-plus year subgroups, with about 150, 28 and 57 TCR-sequenced participants respectively.

Sample time point, as interpreted from the label and publication: baseline before first vaccination. The intended sense of this specimen's treatment or condition label: meningococcal conjugate vaccine given as trial control. Vaccinee samples were obtained from the UK trials COV001 and COV002, which included a single-blind randomized controlled phase 2/3 trial of AZD1222 (ChAdOx1 nCoV-19) in healthy adults. For TCRbeta chain sequencing, PBMC samples were collected from trial participants at day 0 and at day 28 after the second dose. Broader findings and caveats from the paper: Reportedly, almost half of the unique spike-specific TCRs recognized epitopes lying outside the regions that are mutated in the B.1.351 and B.1.1.7 variants. Vaccine-associated CD4 TCRs spanned the whole spike protein, with dominant responses in regions 160-218 and 743-854. After two AZD1222 doses, both the breadth and the depth of spike-specific TCRs were significantly higher than at day 0 and than in MenACWY recipients. Most participants were white British and females outnumbered males, and the authors suggested that clonal diversity may have been underestimated. In the small 56-69-year group, the increase in depth fell short of significance, most likely because of low power. No day 14 peak-response samples were available, so repertoires were characterized only after the peak T cell response. Conclusions about previously exposed vaccinees are limited because only a handful of AZD1222 recipients were SARS-CoV-2 seropositive at baseline.

CDR1 and CDR2, per the germline V gene, are MNHNS and SASEGT. The CDR3 measures 14 amino acids from cysteine to phenylalanine. Only the CDR3 region is kept as DNA, spanning 42 bases read in frame from base 1. At the junction V is shortened by 2 bases and J by 6 bases, with 13 bases in between. Sequences were derived from peripheral blood, sampled on day 0 of MenACWY control vaccination. This sequence originates from an adult in good health. The rearranged segments are TRBV6-1 and TRBJ1-1; a tentative D match to TRBD1 spans 6 bases. The bases are TGTGCCAGCAGTGAACAGGGGACGTTCCCTGAAGCTTTCTTT. Its translation is CASSEQGTFPEAFF.